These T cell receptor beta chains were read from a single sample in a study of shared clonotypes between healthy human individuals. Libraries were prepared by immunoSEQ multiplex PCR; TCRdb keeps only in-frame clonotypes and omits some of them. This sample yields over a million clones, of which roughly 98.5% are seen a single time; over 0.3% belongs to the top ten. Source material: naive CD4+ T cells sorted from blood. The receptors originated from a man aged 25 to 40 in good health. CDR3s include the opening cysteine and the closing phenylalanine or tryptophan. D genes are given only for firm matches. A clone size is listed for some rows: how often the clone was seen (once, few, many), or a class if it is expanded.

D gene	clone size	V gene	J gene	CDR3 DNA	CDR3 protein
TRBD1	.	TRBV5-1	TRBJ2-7	TGCGCCAGCAGCCCGGACAGGGAATACGAGCAGTACTTC	CASSPDREYEQYF
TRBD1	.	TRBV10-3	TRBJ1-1	TGTGCCATCAGAGGACAGGGGGGCACTGAAGCTTTCTTT	CAIRGQGGTEAFF
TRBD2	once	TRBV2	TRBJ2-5	TGTGCCAGCACCCGCCGACTAGCCGACCCCCAAGAGACCCAGTACTTC	CASTRRLADPQETQYF
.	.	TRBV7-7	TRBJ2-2	TGTGCCAGCAGCTCGCGTTACGCCCGATCGAACACCGGGGAGCTGTTTTTT	CASSSRYARSNTGELFF
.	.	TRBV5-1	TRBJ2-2	TGCGCCAGCGGAAGGGGAAATGAGGCCGGGGAGCTGTTTTTT	CASGRGNEAGELFF
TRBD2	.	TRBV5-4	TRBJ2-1	TGTGCCAGCAGCTGGGGACTAGCGGATAATGAGCAGTTCTTC	CASSWGLADNEQFF
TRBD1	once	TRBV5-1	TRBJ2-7	TGCGCCAGCAGCTTACAACTCGGACAGGGGGCTAGCGAGCAGTACTTC	CASSLQLGQGASEQYF
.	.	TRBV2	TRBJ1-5	TGTGCCAGCAGTCCCATGTCTAGCAATCAGCCCCAGCATTTT	CASSPMSSNQPQHF
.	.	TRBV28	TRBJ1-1	TGTGCCGCGAAAGAGATGAACACTGAAGCTTTCTTT	CAAKEMNTEAFF
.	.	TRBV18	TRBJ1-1	TGTGCCAGCTCCCAGGGTGGCACTGAAGCTTTCTTT	CASSQGGTEAFF
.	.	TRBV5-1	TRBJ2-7	TGCGCCAGCAGTCTGTTCAGCGCACAGACCTCCTACGAGCAGTACTTC	CASSLFSAQTSYEQYF
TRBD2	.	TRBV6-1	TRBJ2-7	TGTGCCAGCAGGCCGACAGGCGGGGGGTACGAGCAGTACTTC	CASRPTGGGYEQYF
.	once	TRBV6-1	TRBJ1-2	TGTGCCAGCAGATTGCTCGAGGGGGACTATGGCTACACCTTC	CASRLLEGDYGYTF
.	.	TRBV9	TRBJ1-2	TGTGCCAGCAGCGTAGTAGAGGACTATGGCTACACCTTC	CASSVVEDYGYTF
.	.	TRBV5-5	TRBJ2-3	TGTGCCAGCAGCCCACAGACAGATACGCAGTATTTT	CASSPQTDTQYF
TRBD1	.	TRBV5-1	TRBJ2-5	TGCGCCAGCAGCGCATCAGGGGGCCTGCGAGAGACCCAGTACTTC	CASSASGGLRETQYF
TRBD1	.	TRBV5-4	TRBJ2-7	TGTGCCAGCAGCCCCGTGACAGGGGACTACGAGCAGTACTTC	CASSPVTGDYEQYF
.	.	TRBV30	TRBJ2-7	TGTGCCTGGAGTAGGGGGTACGAGCAGTACTTC	CAWSRGYEQYF
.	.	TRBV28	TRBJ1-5	TGTGCCAGCAGTTTAACCACCGGTCAGCCCCAGCATTTT	CASSLTTGQPQHF
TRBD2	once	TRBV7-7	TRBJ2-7	TGTGCTAGCAGCTTAGGTTCGGGGGGATCCTACGAGCAGTACTTC	CASSLGSGGSYEQYF
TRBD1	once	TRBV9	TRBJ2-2	TGTGCCAGCAGCGACCGGGACAGGATTTCCGGGGAGCTGTTTTTT	CASSDRDRISGELFF
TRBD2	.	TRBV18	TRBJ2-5	TGTGCCAGCTCACCACTGGCGGCTAGCGGAAACTTACAAGAGACCCAGTACTTC	CASSPLAASGNLQETQYF
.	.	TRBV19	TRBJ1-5	TGTGCCAGTAGTCATGGAGGGAGCACTCAGCCCCAGCATTTT	CASSHGGSTQPQHF
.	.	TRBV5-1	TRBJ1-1	TGCGCCAGCAGCTCACGAACGGACAGACTGAACACTGAAGCTTTCTTT	CASSSRTDRLNTEAFF
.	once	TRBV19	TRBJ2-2	TGTGCCAGTAGTAGAAATGCCGGGACGAACACCGGGGAGCTGTTTTTT	CASSRNAGTNTGELFF
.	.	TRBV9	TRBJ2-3	TGTGCCAGCAGCGTCCGAGAAGGGCAAACCACAGATACGCAGTATTTT	CASSVREGQTTDTQYF
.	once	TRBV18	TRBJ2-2	TGTGCCAGCTCGGAGTTCGACACCGGGGAGCTGTTTTTT	CASSEFDTGELFF
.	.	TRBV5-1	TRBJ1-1	TGCGCCAGCAGCCAGGGAGGCACTGAAGCTTTCTTT	CASSQGGTEAFF
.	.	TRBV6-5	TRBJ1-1	TGTGCCAGCAGTTACTCGTCCGCAACTACCAGGACTGAAGCTTTCTTT	CASSYSSATTRTEAFF
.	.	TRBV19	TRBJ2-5	TGTGCCAGTAGACCCGTGATCGGGAGAGGGACCCAGTACTTC	CASRPVIGRGTQYF
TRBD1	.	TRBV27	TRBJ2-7	TGTGCCAGCAGTTTATTGACAGGGAGCTCCTACGAGCAGTACTTC	CASSLLTGSSYEQYF
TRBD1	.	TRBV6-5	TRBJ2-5	TGTGCCAGCACCCCCAGCGGACAGGTAGGAGAGACCCAGTACTTC	CASTPSGQVGETQYF
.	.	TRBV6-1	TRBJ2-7	TGTGCCAGCAGTCATACCGCCACCTACGAGCAGTACTTC	CASSHTATYEQYF
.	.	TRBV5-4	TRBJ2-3	TGTGCCAGCAGCCCGGGCGGGATTGACGGAGATACGCAGTATTTT	CASSPGGIDGDTQYF
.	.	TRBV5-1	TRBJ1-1	TGCGCCAGCAGCTCGGTGTCTGACACTGAAGCTTTCTTT	CASSSVSDTEAFF
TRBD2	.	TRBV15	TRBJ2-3	TGTGCCACCAGCAGAGGGGCCTTGGAGCGGGAGAGCACAGATACGCAGTATTTT	CATSRGALERESTDTQYF
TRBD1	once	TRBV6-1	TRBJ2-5	TGTGCCAGCAGTGACGACAGGGGGCGCGGGACCCAGTACTTC	CASSDDRGRGTQYF
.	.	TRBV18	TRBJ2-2	TGTGCCAGCTCTCCCCCCGGGGCAGGAGCGAACACCGGGGAGCTGTTTTTT	CASSPPGAGANTGELFF
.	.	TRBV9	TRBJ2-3	TGTGCCAGCAGCGTAATAAGCACAGATACGCAGTATTTT	CASSVISTDTQYF
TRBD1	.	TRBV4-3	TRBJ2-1	TGCGCCAGCAGCCAAGATGCAGGGGGCCGGAATGAGCAGTTCTTC	CASSQDAGGRNEQFF
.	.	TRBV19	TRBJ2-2	TGTGCCAGTAGTATGGTGCTAGGGGTCGGGGAGCTGTTTTTT	CASSMVLGVGELFF
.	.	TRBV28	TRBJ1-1	TGTGCCAGCAGTTCGAGAGGGGCGCCGAACACTGAAGCTTTCTTT	CASSSRGAPNTEAFF
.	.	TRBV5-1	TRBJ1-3	TGCGCCAGCAGCTTTTCTCCCGATATCTCTGGAAACACCATATATTTT	CASSFSPDISGNTIYF
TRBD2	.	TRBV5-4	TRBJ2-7	TGTGCCAGCAGCTTGGTCGGTGCGGGAGAAAGATACGAGCAGTACTTC	CASSLVGAGERYEQYF
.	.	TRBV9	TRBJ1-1	TGTGCCAGCAGCCAAAGGGAGGTGGGCACTGAAGCTTTCTTT	CASSQREVGTEAFF
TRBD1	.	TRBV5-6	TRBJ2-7	TGTGCCAGCAGCTTGGATCTAGGGACAGGGACCTACGAGCAGTACTTC	CASSLDLGTGTYEQYF
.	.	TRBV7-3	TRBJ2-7	TGTGCCAGCAGCTTAGACGGCAGGACCTACGAGCAGTACTTC	CASSLDGRTYEQYF
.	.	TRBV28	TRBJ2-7	TGTGCCAGCAGCCCGGGACGGGGCTACGAGCAGTACTTC	CASSPGRGYEQYF
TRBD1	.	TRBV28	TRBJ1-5	TGTGCCAGCAGCAGTGGACAGGCGCGCAATCAGCCCCAGCATTTT	CASSSGQARNQPQHF
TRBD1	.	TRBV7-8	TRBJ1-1	TGTGCCAGCAGACCGGACAGGACGAACACTGAAGCTTTCTTT	CASRPDRTNTEAFF
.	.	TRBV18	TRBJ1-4	TGTGCCAGCTCACCTACTAATGAAAAACTGTTTTTT	CASSPTNEKLFF
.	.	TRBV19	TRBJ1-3	TGTGCCAGTAGTGCTGGCAGACTCTCTGGAAACACCATATATTTT	CASSAGRLSGNTIYF
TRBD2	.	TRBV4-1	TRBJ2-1	TGCGCCAGCAGCTATTTAGCGGGAGGGTCCTACAATGAGCAGTTCTTC	CASSYLAGGSYNEQFF
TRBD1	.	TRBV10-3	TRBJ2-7	TGTGCCATCAACTTGGGACAGGGAAATGGCTACGAGCAGTACTTC	CAINLGQGNGYEQYF
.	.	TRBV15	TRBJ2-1	TGTGCCACCAGCAGAGTCAGTAACACTCGCTCCAATGAGCAGTTCTTC	CATSRVSNTRSNEQFF
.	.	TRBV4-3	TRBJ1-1	TGCGCCAGCAGCCAAGAGAAATTTGCCGCCGGCACTGAAGCTTTCTTT	CASSQEKFAAGTEAFF
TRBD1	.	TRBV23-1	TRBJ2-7	TGCGCCAGCAGTTTCCGGACAGGGATTTACGAGCAGTACTTC	CASSFRTGIYEQYF
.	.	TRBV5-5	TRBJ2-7	TGTGCCAGCAGCGCCAAAGGGGGGGGCGAGCAGTACTTC	CASSAKGGGEQYF
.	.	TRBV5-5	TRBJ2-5	TGTGCCAGCAGCTTGGCTCCGGCAGGGAGGGAGACCCAGTACTTC	CASSLAPAGRETQYF
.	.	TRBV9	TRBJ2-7	TGTGCCAGCAGCGTAGTGGGCTCATCCCCCGAGCAGTACTTC	CASSVVGSSPEQYF